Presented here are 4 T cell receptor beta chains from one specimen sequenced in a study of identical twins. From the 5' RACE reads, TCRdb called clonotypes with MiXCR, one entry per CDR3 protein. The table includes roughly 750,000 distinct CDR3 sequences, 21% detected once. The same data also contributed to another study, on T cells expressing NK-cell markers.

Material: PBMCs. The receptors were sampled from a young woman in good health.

The CDR3 loop is CASSRQSISNGYTF. The CDR3 DNA sequence: TGTGCCAGCAGCCGACAGTCGATCAGTAATGGCTACACCTTC. This chain connects TRBV12-3 or TRBV12-4 to TRBJ1-2, with D perhaps TRBD1 (5 bases). CDR3 length: 14 amino acids. Trimming pared 6 bases from V and 6 bases from J, leaving 17 bases between.

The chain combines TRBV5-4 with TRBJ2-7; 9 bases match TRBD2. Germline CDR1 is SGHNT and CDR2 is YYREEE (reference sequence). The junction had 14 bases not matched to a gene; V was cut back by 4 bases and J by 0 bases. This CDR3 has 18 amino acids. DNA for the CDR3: TGTGCCAGCAGCACCACCGGGGGTAGCGGGGGCTACTCCTACGAGCAGTACTTC. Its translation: CASSTTGGSGGYSYEQYF.

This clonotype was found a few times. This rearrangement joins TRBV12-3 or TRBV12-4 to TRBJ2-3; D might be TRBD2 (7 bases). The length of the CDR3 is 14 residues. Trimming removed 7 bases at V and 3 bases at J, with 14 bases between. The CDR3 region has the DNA TGTGCCAGCACCGCGGGGGCAGGGACAGATACGCAGTATTTT. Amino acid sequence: CASTAGAGTDTQYF.

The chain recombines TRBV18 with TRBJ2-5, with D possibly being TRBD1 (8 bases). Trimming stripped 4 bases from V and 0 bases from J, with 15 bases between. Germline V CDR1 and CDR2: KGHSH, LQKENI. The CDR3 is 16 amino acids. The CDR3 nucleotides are TGTGCCAGCTCACGACAGGGGAGGGTGTACCAAGAGACCCAGTACTTC. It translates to CASSRQGRVYQETQYF. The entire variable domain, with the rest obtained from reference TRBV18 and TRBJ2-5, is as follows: NAGVMQNPRHLVRRRGQEARLRCSPMKGHSHVYWYRQLPEEGLKFMVYLQKENIIDESGMPKERFSAEFPKEGPSILRIQQVVRGDSAAYFCASSRQGRVYQETQYFGPGTRLLVL.